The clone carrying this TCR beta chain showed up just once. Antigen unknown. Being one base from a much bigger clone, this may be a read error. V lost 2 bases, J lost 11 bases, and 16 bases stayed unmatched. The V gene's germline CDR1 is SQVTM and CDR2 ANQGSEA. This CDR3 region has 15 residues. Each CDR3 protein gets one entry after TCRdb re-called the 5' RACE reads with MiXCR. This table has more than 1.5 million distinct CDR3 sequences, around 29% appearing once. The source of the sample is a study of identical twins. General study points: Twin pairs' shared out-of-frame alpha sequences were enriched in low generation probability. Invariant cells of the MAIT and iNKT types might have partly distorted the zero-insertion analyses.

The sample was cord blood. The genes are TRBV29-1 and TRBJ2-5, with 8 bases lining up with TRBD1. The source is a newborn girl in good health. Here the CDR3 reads CSVEPGQGGQNEQYF. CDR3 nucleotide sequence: TGCAGCGTTGAACCAGGACAGGGCGGGCAGAATGAGCAGTACTTC.